Following are 27 T cell receptor beta chains from one sample sequenced in a study of molecular identifiers for immune sequencing clone quantification. MiXCR, applied by TCRdb to the PCR reads, yields one record per CDR3 protein. The top ten clones hold roughly 0.81% of a sample with approximately 550,000 distinct CDR3 sequences, over 20% of them seen once. Input material: naive CD8+ T cells from blood, with Jurkat cell RNA spiked in. The subset here: FACS-sorted CD8+CD4-CCR7+CD45RA+ naive T cells. The receptors shown here come from a human donor in good health. Some libraries in this study had Jurkat cell RNA spiked in.

Worth noting for this clonotype: The junction and the germline gene differ at one end; a read error may be behind it. This rearrangement joins TRBV11-2 to TRBJ2-1; D is unclear. CDR3 length: 10 amino acids. The germline V gene has CDR1 SGHAT and CDR2 FQNNGV. CDR3 coding DNA: TGTGCCGGCAGCTTAAATGAGCAGTTCTTC. As protein: CAGSLNEQFF.

The genes are TRBV20-1 and TRBJ2-3, with 14 bases that match TRBD2. Germline-derived CDR1 and CDR2 are DFQATT and SNEGSKA (reference sequence). The V gene end was trimmed by 4 bases and the J gene end by 2 bases; junction bases not matched to a gene: 11. CDR3 length equals 18 residues. CDR3 region: CSAMGLAGDLWVTDTQYF. Written as DNA, the CDR3 is TGCAGTGCTATGGGACTAGCGGGAGACTTGTGGGTCACAGATACGCAGTATTTT.

This clonotype has ten or more counts. The genes are TRBV12-3 or TRBV12-4 and TRBJ2-3; 10 nucleotides align to TRBD1. With V trimmed by 5 bases and J by 2 bases, 7 bases remained unmatched. This CDR3 has 16 amino acids. CDR3 region: CASSPRTGGPTDTQYF. The DNA of the CDR3 is TGTGCCAGCAGTCCGAGGACAGGGGGTCCCACAGATACGCAGTATTTT.

V usage is TRBV19 and J usage is TRBJ1-5; no reliable D call. V lost 6 bases and J 0 bases, leaving 15 bases between the germline ends. The CDR3 is 16 amino acids. Germline-derived CDR1 and CDR2 are LNHDA and SQIVND (reference sequence). CDR3 sequence (DNA): TGTGCCAGTAGCTGGAGGTCGGGATATAGCAATCAGCCCCAGCATTTT. Residues: CASSWRSGYSNQPQHF.

CDR3 amino acids: CSVEIGGGSDTQYF. CDR3 nucleotides: TGCAGCGTTGAAATCGGAGGGGGGTCAGATACGCAGTATTTT. This chain connects TRBV29-1 to TRBJ2-3, with D possibly called TRBD1 or TRBD2 (6 bases each). Trimming pared 2 bases from V and 4 bases from J, leaving 13 bases between. The CDR3 consists of 14 residues. The germline CDR1 and CDR2 sequences are SQVTM and ANQGSEA.

This clonotype was counted only a few times. V usage is TRBV13 and J usage is TRBJ2-5; 9 bases fit TRBD1. Germline V lookup: CDR1 PRHDT, CDR2 FYEKMQ (reference sequence). This CDR3 has 17 amino acids. Unmatched junction bases numbered 9, after V lost 2 bases and J lost 2 bases. CDR3 loop: CASSLRVLDRGQETQYF. CDR3 nucleotides: TGTGCCAGCAGCTTACGGGTTTTGGACAGGGGACAAGAGACCCAGTACTTC.

The chain couples TRBV20-1 to TRBJ2-4; no clear D gene. The CDR3 spans 15 residues. Germline V CDR1 and CDR2: DFQATT, SNEGSKA (reference sequence). CDR3 nucleotide sequence: TGCAATGCGCGGTCAATAAATCTTCCCGAAAACATTCAGTACTTC. Translated: CNARSINLPENIQYF.

The chain recombines TRBV11-2 with TRBJ2-2; D is possibly TRBD1 (5 bases). CDR1 is SGHAT, CDR2 FQNNGV, per germline. The CDR3 contains 17 residues. Trimming cost V 3 bases and J 6 bases, with 20 bases left between them. The CDR3 DNA reads TGTGCCAGCAGCTTTACCCACTTCAGGGATCTGGCCGGGGAGCTGTTTTTT. As protein: CASSFTHFRDLAGELFF.

Worth noting for this clonotype: A single base separates this from a much larger clone, so it may be a read error. The chain combines TRBV6-1 with TRBJ2-4; maybe TRBD2 (6 bases). In germline, CDR1 is MNHNS, CDR2 SASEGT. This CDR3 is built from 14 residues. The CDR3 sequence is CVSSEETSFNIQYF. CDR3 coding DNA: TGTGTCAGCAGTGAAGAGACTAGTTTCAACATTCAGTACTTC.

Many counts were recorded for this clonotype. The chain combines TRBV7-9 with TRBJ2-1; no clear D. From germline, CDR1 is SEHNR and CDR2 FQNEAQ (reference sequence). The CDR3 length is 12 residues. Trimming cost V 1 base and J 8 bases, with 6 bases left between them. The CDR3 region has the DNA TGTGCCAGCAGCTTAGATATAGATGAGCAGTTCTTC. Translation: CASSLDIDEQFF.

Comments on this clonotype: An end of the junction differs from the germline gene, which may be a read error. DNA of the CDR3: TGTGCCAGCAGCTTAGCGGGGGGGGGCAACTGGCTGAACACTGGAGCTTTCTTT. Protein product: CASSLAGGGNWLNTGAFF. The chain combines TRBV7-6 with TRBJ1-1, with D possibly TRBD1 on 6 matching bases. The germline V gene encodes CDR1 SGHVS and CDR2 FNYEAQ. The CDR3 spans 18 residues.

This clonotype was seen a few times. The chain joins TRBV18 to TRBJ1-1; tentatively, D is TRBD1 (6 bases). Germline V gene lookup returns CDR1 KGHSH and CDR2 LQKENI. V lost 5 bases to trimming and J lost 2 bases, with 15 bases between them. The CDR3 spans 15 residues. The CDR3 region is CASSYGGGLNTEAFF. The CDR3 DNA reads as TGTGCCAGCTCATACGGGGGGGGCCTAAACACTGAAGCTTTCTTT.

The V call is TRBV6-2 or TRBV6-3, the J call TRBJ2-1; 8 positions agree with TRBD2. Trimming took 7 bases from V and 4 from J; bases not matched to a gene: 9. Per the germline V gene, CDR1 is MNHEY and CDR2 is SVGEGT. The CDR3 spans 15 residues. CDR3 DNA: TGTGCCAGCACCCACAGCGGGAGCCCTTACAATGAGCAGTTCTTC. Protein: CASTHSGSPYNEQFF.

This clonotype was counted ten times or more. J is TRBJ1-1 and V is TRBV29-1; TRBD1 is a possible D gene (5 bases). The germline V and J ends were trimmed by 6 bases and 4 bases, with 12 bases remaining between them. The CDR3 has 12 amino acids. Germline V gene data show CDR1 as SQVTM and CDR2 as ANQGSEA. The CDR3 loop is CSVDSGGTEAFF. In DNA, the CDR3 is TGCAGCGTCGACAGCGGAGGCACTGAAGCTTTCTTT.

This clonotype came up many times. This chain uses TRBV3-1 with TRBJ1-3, with D possibly matching TRBD1 (6 bases). The CDR3 length is 17 residues. CDR1 is LGHDT and CDR2 is YNNKEL in the germline V gene (reference sequence). V was clipped by 0 bases and J by 3 bases, with 15 bases between them. CDR3: CASSQDLPQGYGNTIYF. Here the CDR3 DNA reads TGTGCCAGCAGCCAAGATCTGCCCCAGGGGTATGGAAACACCATATATTTT.

This clonotype was recorded only once. A much larger clone differs by one base, so this may be a read error. Here the CDR3 DNA reads TGTGCCAGCACCACGACAGATTACGACAATGAGCAGTCCTTC. Translating it yields CASTTTDYDNEQSF. The genes are TRBV5-3 and TRBJ2-1; D perhaps matches TRBD1 (5 bases). TRBV5-3 falls under the ORF class, with uncertain function. The CDR3 contains 14 residues.

This clonotype was observed a few times. V gene TRBV7-6 combines with J gene TRBJ2-5, with 9 bases that match TRBD1. The CDR3 spans 16 residues. Germline loops: CDR1 SGHVS, CDR2 FNYEAQ. Losses at the gene ends were 6 bases for V and 3 bases for J; bases not matched to a gene: 11. The CDR3 sequence is CASSPLLGQGKETQYF. CDR3 nucleotides: TGTGCCAGCAGTCCTCTCTTGGGACAGGGAAAAGAGACCCAGTACTTC.

A note on this clonotype: Without the conserved terminal phenylalanine or tryptophan, this CDR3 likely stems from a read error. This chain links TRBV27 with TRBJ2-7, with 13 nucleotides matching TRBD2. Germline lookup yields CDR1 MNHEY and CDR2 SMNVEV (reference sequence). CDR3 size: 15 residues. V gave up 8 bases and J gave up 6 bases; unmatched junction bases: 10. The CDR3 loop reads CASRPGLAGVGEQYL. As DNA, the CDR3 is TGTGCCAGCCGCCCTGGACTAGCGGGAGTAGGCGAGCAGTACCTC.

A word on this clonotype: In this CDR3 the conserved last residue, phenylalanine or tryptophan, is missing, so a read error is likely. As DNA, the CDR3 is TGCAGTGCTATACAAGAGACCCAGTACTCC. It codes for CSAIQETQYS. This chain joins TRBV20-1 and TRBJ2-5; D not certain. V was pared by 4 bases and J by 2 bases, with 2 bases between. The germline V gene encodes CDR1 DFQATT and CDR2 SNEGSKA (reference sequence). The length of the CDR3 is 10 residues.

With respect to this clonotype: A single base separates this from a much larger clone, so it may be a read error. CDR3 sequence (DNA): TGTGCCAGCAGTTTAAACGCTGGCACAGATACGCAGTGTTTT. This codes for CASSLNAGTDTQCF. The V and J genes are TRBV27 and TRBJ2-3, with D unresolved. CDR1 and CDR2 from the germline V gene are MNHEY and SMNVEV (reference sequence). CDR3 size: 14 residues.

The chain is built from TRBV20-1 and TRBJ1-4; perhaps TRBD1 as D (5 bases). Germline V lookup: CDR1 DFQATT, CDR2 SNEGSKA (reference sequence). This CDR3 region has 17 residues. With 0 bases removed from V and 3 bases from J, the gap between germline ends came to 17 bases. The chain's CDR3 is CSARDLTRVTANEKLFF. CDR3 nucleotides: TGCAGTGCTAGAGATCTTACGCGGGTGACAGCTAATGAAAAACTGTTTTTT.

Details on this clonotype: Because it lacks the conserved phenylalanine or tryptophan at the end, this CDR3 is likely a read error. V gene TRBV2 combines with J gene TRBJ2-7, with D possibly being TRBD2 (5 bases). Trimming took off 8 bases at V and 7 bases at J, with 21 bases between the two ends. The CDR3 sequence is 14 residues long. CDR1 SNHLY and CDR2 FYNNEI come from the germline V gene. The CDR3 sequence is CASRTGGPVWEQYS. The CDR3 DNA follows: TGTGCCAGCCGTACCGGAGGCCCCGTGTGGGAGCAGTACTCC.

This chain joins TRBV18 and TRBJ2-5, with D possibly being TRBD1 (5 bases). CDR1 KGHSH and CDR2 LQKENI come from the germline V gene. The CDR3 spans 15 residues. V gave up 0 bases and J gave up 4 bases, with 12 bases separating them. The CDR3 loop is CASSPPRQGPETQYF. The CDR3 region has the DNA TGTGCCAGCTCACCACCGAGGCAGGGCCCAGAGACCCAGTACTTC.

The rearrangement links TRBV5-1 to TRBJ2-7, with 7 positions matching TRBD1. The CDR3 runs to 16 residues. The germline V gene has CDR1 SGHRS and CDR2 YFSETQ. V lost 0 bases to trimming and J lost 1 base; unmatched junction nucleotides: 7. In DNA form, the CDR3 reads TGCGCCAGCAGCTTGGACAGGGGCTCGGGATCCTACGAGCAGTACTTC. Residues: CASSLDRGSGSYEQYF.

The rearrangement joins TRBV29-1 to TRBJ2-1, with D possibly matching TRBD2 (7 bases). Germline V gene lookup returns CDR1 SQVTM and CDR2 ANQGSEA. CDR3 length: 14 residues. Trimming stripped 8 bases from V and 4 bases from J, with 18 bases between. The CDR3 coding sequence is TGCAGCTCGAGGGGAGCGGGACAATACAATGAGCAGTTCTTC. Its translation: CSSRGAGQYNEQFF.

The sample holds many counts of this clonotype. The rearrangement links TRBV14 to TRBJ2-7; tentatively, D is TRBD1 (6 bases). Looked up from germline, CDR1 is SGHDN and CDR2 is FVKESK. Trimming shortened V by 4 bases and J by 2 bases, and 15 bases separated the two germline ends. The length of the CDR3 is 15 residues. The CDR3, as DNA: TGTGCCAGCAGCCTTTCCGGGACATGGCCCTACGAGCAGTACTTC. It translates to CASSLSGTWPYEQYF.

This CDR3 is CASGFFHEQYF. CDR3 nucleotides: TGTGCCAGCGGTTTTTTCCACGAGCAGTACTTC. V and J are TRBV6-2 or TRBV6-3 and TRBJ2-7; no clear D gene. Trimming removed 8 bases at V and 5 bases at J, with 10 bases between. This CDR3 has 11 amino acids. Germline V gives CDR1 MNHEY, CDR2 SVGEGT.